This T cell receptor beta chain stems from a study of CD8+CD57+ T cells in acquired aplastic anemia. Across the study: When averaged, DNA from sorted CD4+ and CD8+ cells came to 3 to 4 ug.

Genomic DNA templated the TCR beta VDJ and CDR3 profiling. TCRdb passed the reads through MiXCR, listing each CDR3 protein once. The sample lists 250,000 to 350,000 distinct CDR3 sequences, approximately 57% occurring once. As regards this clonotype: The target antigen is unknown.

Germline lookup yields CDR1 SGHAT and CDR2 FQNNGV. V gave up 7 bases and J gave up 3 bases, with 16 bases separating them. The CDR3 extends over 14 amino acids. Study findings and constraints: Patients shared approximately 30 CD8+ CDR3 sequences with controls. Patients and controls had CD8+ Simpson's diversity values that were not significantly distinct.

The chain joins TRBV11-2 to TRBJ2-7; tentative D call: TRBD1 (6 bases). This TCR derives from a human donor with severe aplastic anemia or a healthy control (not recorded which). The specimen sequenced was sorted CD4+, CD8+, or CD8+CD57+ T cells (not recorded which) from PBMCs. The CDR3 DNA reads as TGTGCCAGCACCCTAGGTGGGGGCGACTACGAGCAGTACTTC. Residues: CASTLGGGDYEQYF.